The entry that follows covers one TCR beta chain sequence. The antigen is undetermined. This sample is part of a study of graft-versus-host responses after intestinal transplantation. Study-level background: Multivisceral, liver-intestinal, or isolated intestinal transplants were received by the recipients. Anti-thymocyte globulin was used for induction in all recipients, who then took tacrolimus and steroids for 3 to 4 years.

Data came from immunoSEQ multiplex PCR; TCRdb stores just in-frame clones and leaves some out. The top ten clones hold about 1.3% of a sample with over 55,000 clones, 90% of them seen once. Study-level points and caveats: Association was observed between peak circulating GvH clone levels and early post-transplant HvG declines.

Germline loops: CDR1 SQVTM, CDR2 ANQGSEA. V lost 4 bases and J lost 7, with 13 bases in between. This CDR3 region has 12 residues. This rearrangement joins TRBV29-1 to TRBJ1-2; D unclear. This clonotype was obtained from a human donor who received an intestinal transplant. This specimen consisted of unstimulated CD8+ T cells sorted from spleen or lymph node cells, obtained before intestinal transplant. The CDR3 loop reads CSVGPAGAGYTF. For the CDR3, the DNA is TGCAGCGTTGGTCCCGCGGGTGCTGGCTACACCTTC.